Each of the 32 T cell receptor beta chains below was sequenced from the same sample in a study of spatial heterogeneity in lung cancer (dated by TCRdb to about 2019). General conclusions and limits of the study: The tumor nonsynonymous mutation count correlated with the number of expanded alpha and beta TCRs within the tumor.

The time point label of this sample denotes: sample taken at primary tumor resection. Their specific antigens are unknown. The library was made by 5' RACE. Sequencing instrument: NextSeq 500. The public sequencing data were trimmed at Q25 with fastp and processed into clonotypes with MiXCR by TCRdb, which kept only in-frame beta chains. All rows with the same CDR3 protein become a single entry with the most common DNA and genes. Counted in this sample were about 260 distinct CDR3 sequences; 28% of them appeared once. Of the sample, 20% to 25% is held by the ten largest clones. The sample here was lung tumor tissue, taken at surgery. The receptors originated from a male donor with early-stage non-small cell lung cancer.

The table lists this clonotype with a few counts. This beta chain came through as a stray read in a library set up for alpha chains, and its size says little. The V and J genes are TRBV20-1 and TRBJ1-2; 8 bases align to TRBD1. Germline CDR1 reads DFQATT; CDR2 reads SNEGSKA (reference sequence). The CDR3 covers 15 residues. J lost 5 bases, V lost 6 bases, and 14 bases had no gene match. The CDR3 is CSAGAGQGRGYGYTF. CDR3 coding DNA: TGCAGTGCCGGGGCTGGACAGGGTAGGGGGTATGGCTACACCTTC.

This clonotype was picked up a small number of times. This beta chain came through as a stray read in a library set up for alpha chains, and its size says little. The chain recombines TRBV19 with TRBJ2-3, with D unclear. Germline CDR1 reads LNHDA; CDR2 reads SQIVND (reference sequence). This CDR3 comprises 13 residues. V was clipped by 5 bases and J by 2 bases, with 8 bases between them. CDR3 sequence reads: CASSWTITDTQYF. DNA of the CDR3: TGTGCCAGTAGTTGGACCATCACAGATACGCAGTATTTT.

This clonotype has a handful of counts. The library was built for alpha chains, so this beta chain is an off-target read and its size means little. As DNA, the CDR3 is TGTGCCAGCAGTGAAAGAAAACAGGTCACTGAAGCTTTCTTT. Its translation is CASSERKQVTEAFF. V gene TRBV6-1 combines with J gene TRBJ1-1, with TRBD1 as a possible D gene (5 bases). The CDR3 has 14 residues. The ends were cut back, 2 bases at V and 4 bases at J, with 11 bases in the middle. Germline lookup yields CDR1 MNHNS and CDR2 SASEGT.

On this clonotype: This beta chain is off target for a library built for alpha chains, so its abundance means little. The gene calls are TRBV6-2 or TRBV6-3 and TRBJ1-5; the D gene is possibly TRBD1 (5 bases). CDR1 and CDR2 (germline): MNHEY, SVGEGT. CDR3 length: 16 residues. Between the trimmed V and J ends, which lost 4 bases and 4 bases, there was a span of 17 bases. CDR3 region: CASSWGVEGKNQPQHF. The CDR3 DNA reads TGTGCCAGCAGTTGGGGAGTCGAGGGGAAAAATCAGCCCCAGCATTTT.

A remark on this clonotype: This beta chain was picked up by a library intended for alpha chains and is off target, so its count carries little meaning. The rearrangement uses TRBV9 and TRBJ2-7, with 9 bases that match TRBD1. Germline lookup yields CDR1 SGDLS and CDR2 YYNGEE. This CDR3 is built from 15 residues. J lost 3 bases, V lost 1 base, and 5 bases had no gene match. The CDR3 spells CASSVTGGGGYEQYF. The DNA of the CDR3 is TGTGCCAGCAGCGTAACAGGGGGCGGCGGCTACGAGCAGTACTTC.

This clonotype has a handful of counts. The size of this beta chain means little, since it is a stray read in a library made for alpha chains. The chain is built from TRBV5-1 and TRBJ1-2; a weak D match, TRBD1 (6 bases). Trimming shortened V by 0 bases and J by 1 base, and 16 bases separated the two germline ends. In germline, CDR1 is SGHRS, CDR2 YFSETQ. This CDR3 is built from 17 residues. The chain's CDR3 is CASSLEAGGDFNYGYTF. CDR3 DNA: TGCGCCAGCAGCTTGGAGGCGGGGGGCGACTTTAACTATGGCTACACCTTC.

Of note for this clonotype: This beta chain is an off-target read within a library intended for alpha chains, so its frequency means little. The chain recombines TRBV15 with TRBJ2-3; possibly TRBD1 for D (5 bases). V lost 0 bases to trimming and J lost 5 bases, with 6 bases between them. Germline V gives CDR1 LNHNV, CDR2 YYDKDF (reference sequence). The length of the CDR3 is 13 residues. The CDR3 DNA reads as TGTGCCACCAGCAGAGATCAGGGAGATACGCAGTATTTT. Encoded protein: CATSRDQGDTQYF.

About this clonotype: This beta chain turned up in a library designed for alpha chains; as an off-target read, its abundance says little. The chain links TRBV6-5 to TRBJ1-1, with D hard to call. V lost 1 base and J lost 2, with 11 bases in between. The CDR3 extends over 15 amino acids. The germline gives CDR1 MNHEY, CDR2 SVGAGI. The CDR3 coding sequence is TGTGCCAGCAGTTACTGGCCGTGGGAAAACACTGAAGCTTTCTTT. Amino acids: CASSYWPWENTEAFF.

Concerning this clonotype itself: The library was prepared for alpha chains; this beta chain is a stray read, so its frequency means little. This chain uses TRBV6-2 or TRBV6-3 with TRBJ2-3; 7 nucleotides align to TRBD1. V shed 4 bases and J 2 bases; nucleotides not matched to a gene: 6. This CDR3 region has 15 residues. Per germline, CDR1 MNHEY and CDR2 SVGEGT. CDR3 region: CASSSLDRATDTQYF. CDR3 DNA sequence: TGTGCCAGCAGTTCTCTTGACAGGGCCACAGATACGCAGTATTTT.

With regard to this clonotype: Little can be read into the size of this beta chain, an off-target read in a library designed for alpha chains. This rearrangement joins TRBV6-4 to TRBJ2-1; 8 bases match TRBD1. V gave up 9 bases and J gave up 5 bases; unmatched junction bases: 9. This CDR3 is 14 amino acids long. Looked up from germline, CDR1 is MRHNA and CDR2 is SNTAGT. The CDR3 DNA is TGTGCCAGTTCACCGGGACAGGCAAACAATGAGCAGTTCTTC. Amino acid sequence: CASSPGQANNEQFF.

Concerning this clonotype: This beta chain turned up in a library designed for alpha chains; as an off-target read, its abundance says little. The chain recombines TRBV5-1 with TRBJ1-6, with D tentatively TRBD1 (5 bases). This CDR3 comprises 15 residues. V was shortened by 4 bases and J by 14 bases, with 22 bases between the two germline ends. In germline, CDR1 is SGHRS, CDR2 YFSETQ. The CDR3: CASSTDGRSEGSLHF. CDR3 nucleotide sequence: TGCGCCAGCAGCACGGACGGGCGATCGGAGGGGTCCCTCCACTTT.

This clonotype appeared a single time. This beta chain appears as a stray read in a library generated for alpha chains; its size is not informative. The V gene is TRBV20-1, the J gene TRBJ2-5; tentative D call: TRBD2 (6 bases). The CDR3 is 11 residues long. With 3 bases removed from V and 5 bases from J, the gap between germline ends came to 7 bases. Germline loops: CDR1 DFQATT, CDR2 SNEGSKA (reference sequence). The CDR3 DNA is TGCAGTGCTAGCGGAGGGGAGACCCAGTACTTC. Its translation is CSASGGETQYF.

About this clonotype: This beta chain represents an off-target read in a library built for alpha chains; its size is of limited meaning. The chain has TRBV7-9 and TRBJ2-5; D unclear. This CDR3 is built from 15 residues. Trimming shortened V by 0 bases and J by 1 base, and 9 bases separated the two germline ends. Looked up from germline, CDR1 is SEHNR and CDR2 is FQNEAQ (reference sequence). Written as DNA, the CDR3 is TGTGCCAGCAGCTTAGCGGTCGCCGGCCAAGAGACCCAGTACTTC. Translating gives CASSLAVAGQETQYF.

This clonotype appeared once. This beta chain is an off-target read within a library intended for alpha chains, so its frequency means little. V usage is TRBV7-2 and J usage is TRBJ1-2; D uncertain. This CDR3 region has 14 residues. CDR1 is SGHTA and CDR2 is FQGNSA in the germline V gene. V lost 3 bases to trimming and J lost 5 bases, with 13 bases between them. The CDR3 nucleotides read TGTGCCAGCAGCTTTACCGGGATCGGGTATGGCTACACCTTC. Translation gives CASSFTGIGYGYTF.

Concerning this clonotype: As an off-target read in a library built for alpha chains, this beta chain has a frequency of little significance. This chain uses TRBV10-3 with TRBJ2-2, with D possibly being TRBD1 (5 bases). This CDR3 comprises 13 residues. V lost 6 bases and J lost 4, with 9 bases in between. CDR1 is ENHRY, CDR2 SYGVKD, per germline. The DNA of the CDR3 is TGTGCCATCAGCCCTGACAGCACCGGGGAGCTGTTTTTT. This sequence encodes CAISPDSTGELFF.

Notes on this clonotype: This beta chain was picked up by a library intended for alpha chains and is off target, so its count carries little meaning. The CDR3 bases are TGTGCCAGCAGCCGAGGCGGCGGTTCGTCAAGCTCCTACGAGCAGTACTTC. Residues: CASSRGGGSSSSYEQYF. This chain joins TRBV14 and TRBJ2-7, with D unclear. The V end lost 4 bases, the J end lost 0 bases, and 19 bases lay between the germline ends. CDR1 is SGHDN and CDR2 is FVKESK in the germline V gene. The CDR3 consists of 17 residues.

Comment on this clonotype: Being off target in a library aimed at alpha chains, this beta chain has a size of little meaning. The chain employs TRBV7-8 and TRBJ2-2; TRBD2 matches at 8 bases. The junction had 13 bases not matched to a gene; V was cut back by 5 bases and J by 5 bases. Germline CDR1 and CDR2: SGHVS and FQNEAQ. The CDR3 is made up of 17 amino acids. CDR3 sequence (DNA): TGTGCCAGCAGCCCGCCGAGGCGGGGGGCGCGAACCGGGGAGCTGTTTTTT. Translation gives CASSPPRRGARTGELFF.

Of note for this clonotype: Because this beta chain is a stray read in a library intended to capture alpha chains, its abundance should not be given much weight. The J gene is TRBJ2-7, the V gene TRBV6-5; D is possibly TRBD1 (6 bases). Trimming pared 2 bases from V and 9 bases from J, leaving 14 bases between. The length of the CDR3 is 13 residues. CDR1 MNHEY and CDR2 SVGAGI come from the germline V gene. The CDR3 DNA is TGTGCCAGCAGTTACGGCAGGGGCACGGGGCAGTACTTC. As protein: CASSYGRGTGQYF.

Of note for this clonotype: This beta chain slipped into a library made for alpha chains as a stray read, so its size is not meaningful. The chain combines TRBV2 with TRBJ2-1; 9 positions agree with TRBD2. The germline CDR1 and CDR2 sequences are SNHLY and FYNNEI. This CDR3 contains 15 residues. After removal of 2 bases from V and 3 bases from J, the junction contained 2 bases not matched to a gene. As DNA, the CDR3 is TGTGCCAGCAGTGAACTAGCGGGGAGCTACAATGAGCAGTTCTTC. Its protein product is CASSELAGSYNEQFF.

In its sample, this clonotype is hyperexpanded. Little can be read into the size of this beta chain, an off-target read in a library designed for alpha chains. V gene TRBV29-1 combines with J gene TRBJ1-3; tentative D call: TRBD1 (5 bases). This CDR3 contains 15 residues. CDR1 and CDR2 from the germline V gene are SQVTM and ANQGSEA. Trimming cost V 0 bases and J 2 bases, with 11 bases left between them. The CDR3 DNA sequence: TGCAGCGTTGAAGATCCGACAGCCCCTGGAAACACCATATATTTT. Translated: CSVEDPTAPGNTIYF. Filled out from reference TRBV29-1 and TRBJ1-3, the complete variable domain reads SAVISQKPSRDICQRGTSLTIQCQVDSQVTMMFWYRQQPGQSLTLIATANQGSEATYESGFVIDKFPISRPNLTFSTLTVSNMSPEDSSIYLCSVEDPTAPGNTIYFGEGSWLTVV.

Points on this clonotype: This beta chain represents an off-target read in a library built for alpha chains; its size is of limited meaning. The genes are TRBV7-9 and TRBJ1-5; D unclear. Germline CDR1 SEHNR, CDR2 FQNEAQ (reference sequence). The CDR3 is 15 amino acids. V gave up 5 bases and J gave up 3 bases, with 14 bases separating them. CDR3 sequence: CASSPKMAHNQPQHF. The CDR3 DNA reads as TGTGCCAGCAGCCCAAAAATGGCTCACAATCAGCCCCAGCATTTT.

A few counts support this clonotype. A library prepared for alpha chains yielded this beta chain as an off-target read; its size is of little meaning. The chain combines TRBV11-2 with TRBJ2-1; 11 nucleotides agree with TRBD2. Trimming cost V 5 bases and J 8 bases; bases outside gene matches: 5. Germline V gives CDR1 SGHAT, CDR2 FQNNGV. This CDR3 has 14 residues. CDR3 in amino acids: CASSPLAGGDEQFF. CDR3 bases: TGTGCCAGCAGCCCATTAGCGGGGGGGGATGAGCAGTTCTTC.

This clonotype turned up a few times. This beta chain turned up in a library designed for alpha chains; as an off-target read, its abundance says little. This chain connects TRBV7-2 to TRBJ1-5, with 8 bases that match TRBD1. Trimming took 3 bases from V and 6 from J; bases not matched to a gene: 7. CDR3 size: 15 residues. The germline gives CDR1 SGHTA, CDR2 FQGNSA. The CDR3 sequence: CASSFVQGEGQPQHF. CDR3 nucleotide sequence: TGTGCCAGCAGCTTTGTACAGGGGGAAGGTCAGCCCCAGCATTTT. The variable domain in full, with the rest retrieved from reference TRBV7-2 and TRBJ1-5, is GAGVSQSPSNKVTEKGKDVELRCDPISGHTALYWYRQSLGQGLEFLIYFQGNSAPDKSGLPSDRFSAERTGGSVSTLTIQRTQQEDSAVYLCASSFVQGEGQPQHFGDGTRLSIL.

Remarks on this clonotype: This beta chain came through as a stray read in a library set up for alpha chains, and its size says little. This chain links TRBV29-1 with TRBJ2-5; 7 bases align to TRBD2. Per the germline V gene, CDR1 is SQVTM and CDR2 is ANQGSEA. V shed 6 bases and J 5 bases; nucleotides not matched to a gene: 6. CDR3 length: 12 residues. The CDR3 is CSVGGSGETQYF. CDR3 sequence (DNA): TGCAGCGTGGGCGGGAGCGGTGAGACCCAGTACTTC.

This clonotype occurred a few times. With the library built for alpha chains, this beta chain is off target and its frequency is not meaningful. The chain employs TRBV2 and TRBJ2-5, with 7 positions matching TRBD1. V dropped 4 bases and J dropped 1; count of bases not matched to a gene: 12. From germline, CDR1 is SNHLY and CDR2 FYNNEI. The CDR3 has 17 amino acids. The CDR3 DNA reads TGTGCCAGCAGTGCACTTGTCCGGACAGGCCCCCAAGAGACCCAGTACTTC. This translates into CASSALVRTGPQETQYF.

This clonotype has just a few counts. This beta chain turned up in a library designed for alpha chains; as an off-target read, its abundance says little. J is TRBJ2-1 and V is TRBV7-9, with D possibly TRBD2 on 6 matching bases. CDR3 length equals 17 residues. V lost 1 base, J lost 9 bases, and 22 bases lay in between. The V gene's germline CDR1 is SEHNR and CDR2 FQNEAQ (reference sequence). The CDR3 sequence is CASSLERRLGRPTEQFF. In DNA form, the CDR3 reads TGTGCCAGCAGCTTAGAACGGAGACTGGGGAGGCCGACTGAGCAGTTCTTC.

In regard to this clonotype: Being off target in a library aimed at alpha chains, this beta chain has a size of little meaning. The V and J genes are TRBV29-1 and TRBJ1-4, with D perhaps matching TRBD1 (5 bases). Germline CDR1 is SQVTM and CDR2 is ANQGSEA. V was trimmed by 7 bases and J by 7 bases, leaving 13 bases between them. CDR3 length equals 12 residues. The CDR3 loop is CSGLGASEKLFF. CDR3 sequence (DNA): TGCAGCGGACTTGGGGCGTCTGAAAAACTGTTTTTT.

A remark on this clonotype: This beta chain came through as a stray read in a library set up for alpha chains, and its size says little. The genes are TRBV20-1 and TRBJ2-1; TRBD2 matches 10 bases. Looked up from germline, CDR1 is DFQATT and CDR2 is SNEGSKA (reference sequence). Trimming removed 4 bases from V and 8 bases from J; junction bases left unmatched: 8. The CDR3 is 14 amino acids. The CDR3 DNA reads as TGCAGTGCTACTGGGACTAGCGAGGCGGATGAGCAGTTCTTC. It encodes CSATGTSEADEQFF.

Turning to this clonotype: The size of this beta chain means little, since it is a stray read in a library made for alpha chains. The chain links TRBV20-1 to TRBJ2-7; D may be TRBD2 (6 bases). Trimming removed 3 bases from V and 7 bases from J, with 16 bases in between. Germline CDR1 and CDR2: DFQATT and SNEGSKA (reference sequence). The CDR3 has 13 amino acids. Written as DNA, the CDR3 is TGCAGTGCTAGTGTCCTAGCGAAGGGGGAGCAGTACTTC. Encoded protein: CSASVLAKGEQYF.

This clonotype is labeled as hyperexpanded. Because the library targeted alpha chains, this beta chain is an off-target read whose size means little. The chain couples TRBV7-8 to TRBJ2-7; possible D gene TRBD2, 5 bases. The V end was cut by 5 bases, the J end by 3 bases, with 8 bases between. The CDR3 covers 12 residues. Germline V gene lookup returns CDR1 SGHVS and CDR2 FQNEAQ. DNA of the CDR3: TGTGCCAGCAGCCCGGGAAACTACGAGCAGTACTTC. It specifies CASSPGNYEQYF.

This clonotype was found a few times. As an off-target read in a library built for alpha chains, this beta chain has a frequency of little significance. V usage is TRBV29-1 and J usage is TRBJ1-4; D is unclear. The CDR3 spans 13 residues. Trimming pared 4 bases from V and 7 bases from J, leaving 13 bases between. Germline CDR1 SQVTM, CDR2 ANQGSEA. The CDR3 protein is CSVARGIGEKLFF. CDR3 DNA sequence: TGCAGCGTTGCCCGGGGAATTGGTGAAAAACTGTTTTTT.

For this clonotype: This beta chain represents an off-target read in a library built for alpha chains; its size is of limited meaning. The CDR3 region has the DNA TGTGCCAGCAGTGACCAGGGGATGCTTCGAGGAGAGACCCAGTACTTC. This translates into CASSDQGMLRGETQYF. The rearrangement links TRBV2 to TRBJ2-5, with D tentatively TRBD1 (6 bases). Deletions cut 3 bases from V and 4 bases from J, with 18 bases between. The CDR3 sequence is 16 residues long. CDR1 and CDR2 (germline): SNHLY, FYNNEI.